This TCR beta chain emerged from a study of T-cell reconstitution after alpha-beta-depleted transplantation in children. General study results and limits: The origin of alpha-beta T cells about two months after transplant was reportedly several hundred expanded graft clones. Newly produced T cells mostly accounted for T-cell counts and diversity one year post-transplant.

Looked up from germline, CDR1 is LGHNA and CDR2 is YSLEER. The CDR3 consists of 16 residues. V was trimmed by 0 bases and J by 1 base, leaving 10 bases between them. This clonotype was observed at least ten times. Its antigen is not identified. Unique molecular identifiers were used to barcode this TCRbeta library. A single record per CDR3 protein comes from TCRdb applying MiXCR to the PCR reads. The sample lists about 600,000 distinct CDR3 sequences, 23% occurring once. The sequencing here drew on PBMCs, mostly from graft donor cells, taken 360 days after TCRalphabeta/CD19-depleted stem cell transplant. The chain recombines TRBV4-3 with TRBJ2-4; D not certain. This TCR came from a boy in the first two years of life who had a stem cell transplant for acute myeloid leukemia, so the T cells may come from the graft donor. In DNA, the CDR3 is TGCGCCAGCAGCCAAGATTCACGCCGGGCCAAAAACATTCAGTACTTC. Protein product: CASSQDSRRAKNIQYF.